These T cell receptor beta chains were read from a single sample in a study of blood T cells in healthy people across ages. MiXCR, run by TCRdb on the 5' RACE reads, gives a single entry per CDR3 protein. The table includes about 760,000 distinct CDR3 sequences, more than 55% detected once. Sequenced sample: blood. These receptors all come from a man aged 35 to 55 in good health. CDR3s include the opening cysteine and the closing phenylalanine or tryptophan. The order of the fields is D gene, J gene, V gene, clone size, CDR3 DNA, CDR3 protein. The D gene is left open where the match is weak. The size of a clone is reported for some rows only, either as once, few or many, or as a class for expanded clones.

>.|TRBJ2-7|TRBV11-2|.
TGTGCCAGCAGCTTAGGGTCATACAGCTCCTACGAGCAGTACTTC
CASSLGSYSSYEQYF
>.|TRBJ2-6|TRBV4-3|.
TGCGCCAGCAGCCAAGTGGGTCTCTCAGCGGTGAGCTCTGGGGCCAACGTCCTGACTTTC
CASSQVGLSAVSSGANVLTF
>.|TRBJ1-2|TRBV5-1|.
TGCGCCAGCAGCTTGGACGGGCCTACTAACTATGGCTACACCTTC
CASSLDGPTNYGYTF
>.|TRBJ2-7|TRBV27|few
TGTGCCAGCAGTTTGGGGGGTAACGGGTTCTACGAGCAGTACTTC
CASSLGGNGFYEQYF
>.|TRBJ1-2|TRBV29-1|.
TGCAGCGTTGAAGAGTTTCGTCCACCGGACAGCCCCTATGGCTACACCTTC
CSVEEFRPPDSPYGYTF
>TRBD2|TRBJ2-7|TRBV20-1|few
TGCAGTGCTAGGAGTGTAGCGGGAGCCTACGAGCAGTACTTC
CSARSVAGAYEQYF
>.|TRBJ2-7|TRBV7-9|.
TGTGCCAGTAGGGGGTTGGGGCAAAACGAGCAGTACTTC
CASRGLGQNEQYF
>.|TRBJ2-5|TRBV6-5|.
TGTGCCAGCAGTTACTCAGGACAGCTCTTTGGGACCCAGTACTTC
CASSYSGQLFGTQYF
>TRBD2|TRBJ2-4|TRBV20-1|.
TGCAGTGCTCTGACTAGCGGGGGGGACAACATTCAGTACTTC
CSALTSGGDNIQYF
>.|TRBJ2-1|TRBV20-1|.
TGCAGTGCTAGTTGGGCAGGCGGGTTTTACAATGAGCAGTTCTTC
CSASWAGGFYNEQFF
>.|TRBJ2-7|TRBV20-1|few
TGCAGTGCTAGAAGTTCAGTTGACAGTCCACCCTACGAGCAGTACTTC
CSARSSVDSPPYEQYF
>TRBD2|TRBJ2-5|TRBV7-3|.
TGTGCCAGCAGCACGGGACTAGCGGGGGTACAAGAGACCCAGTACTTC
CASSTGLAGVQETQYF
>TRBD2|TRBJ2-7|TRBV11-2|.
TGTGCCAGCAGCATAACCGGGACTAGCGGGACGGCGGGGCGCTACGAGCAGTACTTC
CASSITGTSGTAGRYEQYF
>TRBD2|TRBJ2-7|TRBV5-1|.
TGCGCCAGCAGCGTGGCGGGAGGACCAGCTGGGGAGCAGTACTTC
CASSVAGGPAGEQYF
>.|TRBJ1-1|TRBV2|once
TGTGCCAGCAGTGAAGCCCTAAAGACAGGTCAGGCTTTCTTT
CASSEALKTGQAFF
>.|TRBJ1-2|TRBV7-2|.
TGTGCCAGCAGCTCACTCCGACTGCTGCAGAGAACTAACTATGGCTACACCTTC
CASSSLRLLQRTNYGYTF
>.|TRBJ2-7|TRBV11-2|few
TGTGCCAGCAGCTTTTGGGGTGGGCAGTACTTC
CASSFWGGQYF
>.|TRBJ2-3|TRBV28|.
TGTGCCAGCAGTTCCCCCCCCCCGACAGACACAGATACGCAGTATTTT
CASSSPPPTDTDTQYF
>TRBD2|TRBJ2-3|TRBV12-3/TRBV12-4|few
TGTGCCAGCAGTCCGCTTAGCGGGAGAACAGATACGCAGTATTTT
CASSPLSGRTDTQYF
>.|TRBJ1-2|TRBV7-2|.
TGTGCCAGCAGCCCTAGCTTCTTGGGTTATGGCTACACCTTC
CASSPSFLGYGYTF
>.|TRBJ2-4|TRBV3-1|.
TGTGCCAGCAGCCCCCCGGACAAAAACATTCAGTACTTC
CASSPPDKNIQYF
>TRBD1|TRBJ2-2|TRBV18|.
TGTGCCAGCTCCCTTCGGACAGGGGACACCGGGGAGCTGTTTTTT
CASSLRTGDTGELFF
>.|TRBJ2-3|TRBV12-3/TRBV12-4|.
TGTGCCAGCAAGTTAGATACGCAGTATTTT
CASKLDTQYF
>.|TRBJ1-6|TRBV27|.
TGTGCCAGCAGTTTATCAAACCGGGGGTTTAATTCACCCCTCCACTTT
CASSLSNRGFNSPLHF
>.|TRBJ1-1|TRBV20-1|.
TGCAGTGCTAGAGAAATGAAGGCGAACACTGAAGCTTTCTTT
CSAREMKANTEAFF
>.|TRBJ2-3|TRBV7-2|few
TGTGCCAGCAGCTTAGCAGCCGGGTTCACAGATACGCAGTATTTT
CASSLAAGFTDTQYF
>.|TRBJ2-1|TRBV27|.
TGTGCCAGCAGATACCAAAGCGGGTCCGGGCATGAGCAGTTCTTC
CASRYQSGSGHEQFF
>.|TRBJ2-3|TRBV7-2|few
TGTGCCAGCAGCTCCTCGGGGGCGGGGGACACAGATACGCAGTATTTT
CASSSSGAGDTDTQYF
>TRBD1|TRBJ2-5|TRBV28|once
TGTGCCAGCAGTTTTTCGGGGGGTAACAGGGGGCGGGAGCAGTACTTC
CASSFSGGNRGREQYF
>TRBD1|TRBJ2-3|TRBV27|.
TGTGCCAGCAGTTTATCCCCCCCCACAGGGGGCAGAGATACGCAGTATTTT
CASSLSPPTGGRDTQYF
>.|TRBJ1-6|TRBV29-1|few
TGCAGCGTTCGAGGGACGGAAAATTCACCCCTCCACTTT
CSVRGTENSPLHF
>TRBD1|TRBJ2-5|TRBV7-9|few
TGTGCCAGCAGCCAACAGGGGTACCAAGAGACCCAGTACTTC
CASSQQGYQETQYF
>TRBD1|TRBJ1-5|TRBV27|.
TGTGCCAGCAGACTTACAGGGGAACAGCCCCAGCATTTT
CASRLTGEQPQHF
>.|TRBJ1-5|TRBV10-3|.
TGTGCCATCAGTGACTGGGGGGGCAATCAGCCCCAGCATTTT
CAISDWGGNQPQHF
>.|TRBJ2-5|TRBV27|.
TGTGCCAGCAGTCAAGACGGGTACCAAGAGACCCAGTACTTC
CASSQDGYQETQYF
>.|TRBJ2-5|TRBV24-1|.
TGTGCCACCAGTGGCACGGACTATAAAGAGACCCAGTACTTC
CATSGTDYKETQYF
>TRBD2|TRBJ2-3|TRBV28|once
TGTGCCAGCAGTCGCTTCACAAGCGGGAGGGTGCAAGATACGCAGTATTTT
CASSRFTSGRVQDTQYF
>.|TRBJ2-6|TRBV15|few
TGTGCCACCAGCGGCCGACGGGACCTTGTGGCCAACGTCCTGACTTTC
CATSGRRDLVANVLTF
>TRBD1|TRBJ2-5|TRBV5-1|few
TGCGCCAGCAGCTTTTCCAGGGGGCTTGGAGAGACCCAGTACTTC
CASSFSRGLGETQYF
>.|TRBJ2-1|TRBV27|.
TGTGCCACCTCCGCGGGACGGAGCTCCTACAATGAGCAGTTCTTC
CATSAGRSSYNEQFF
>TRBD2|TRBJ2-5|TRBV27|.
TGTGCCAGCATGTCTAGCGGGGTGGGGGAGACCCAGTACTTC
CASMSSGVGETQYF
>TRBD2|TRBJ2-1|TRBV6-7|once
TGTGCCAGCAGTTACCCAGGGGGACTAGCTCTTCCGGGGGCGACCTACAATGAGCAGTTCTTC
CASSYPGGLALPGATYNEQFF
>.|TRBJ2-7|TRBV9|.
TGTGCCAGCCTGCGGGACGAGCAGTACTTC
CASLRDEQYF
>.|TRBJ1-6|TRBV4-1|.
TGCGCCAGCAGCCAAGACAGGGAGACGGATTCACCCCTCCACTTT
CASSQDRETDSPLHF
>.|TRBJ2-5|TRBV24-1|.
TGTGCCACCGGCGCTCAAGAGACCCAGTACTTC
CATGAQETQYF
>.|TRBJ2-7|TRBV16|many
TGTGCCAGCAGCCATCCCCTAGTAGCCTACGAGCAGTACTTC
CASSHPLVAYEQYF
>.|TRBJ2-5|TRBV5-1|few
TGCGCCAGCAGCTTGGGGCGCAGCACGGGGACCCAGTACTTC
CASSLGRSTGTQYF
>.|TRBJ2-3|TRBV7-2|few
TGTGCCAGCAGCTTACTAGGAATGGATACGCAGTATTTT
CASSLLGMDTQYF
>.|TRBJ2-7|TRBV29-1|.
TGCAGCGTTGCCGGGACACTCTCCTACGAGCAGTACTTC
CSVAGTLSYEQYF
>TRBD1|TRBJ2-1|TRBV4-3|.
TGCGCCAGCAGCCAATCGGGACAGGGGTACCAGTTCTTC
CASSQSGQGYQFF
>.|TRBJ2-3|TRBV29-1|few
TGCAGCGCCCACGTAGATACGCAGTATTTT
CSAHVDTQYF
>TRBD1|TRBJ2-1|TRBV29-1|few
TGCAGCGGGGGACAGGGGGTCTACAATGAGCAGTTCTTC
CSGGQGVYNEQFF
>.|TRBJ2-3|TRBV5-1|.
TGCGCCAGCAGGGGGTCTCTTCCTAGCACAGATACGCAGTATTTT
CASRGSLPSTDTQYF
>.|TRBJ2-1|TRBV7-3|.
TGTGCCAGCAGCTTCACGGGCCAAAGGGATGAGCAGTTCTTC
CASSFTGQRDEQFF
>TRBD2|TRBJ2-1|TRBV12-3/TRBV12-4|few
TGTGCCAGCAGTTCCGCGGGGGTGAGCTACAATGAGCAGTTCTTC
CASSSAGVSYNEQFF